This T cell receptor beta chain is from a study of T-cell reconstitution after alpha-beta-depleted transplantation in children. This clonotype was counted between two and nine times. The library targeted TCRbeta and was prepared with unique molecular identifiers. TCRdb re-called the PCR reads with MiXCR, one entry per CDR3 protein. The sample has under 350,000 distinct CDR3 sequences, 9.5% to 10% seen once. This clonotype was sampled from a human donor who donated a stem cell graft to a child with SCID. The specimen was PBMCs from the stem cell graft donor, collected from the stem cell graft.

CDR3 loop: CASSQDWLANNEQFF. The CDR3 DNA reads as TGTGCCAGCAGCCAAGACTGGCTAGCGAACAATGAGCAGTTCTTC. V is TRBV3-1 and J is TRBJ2-1, with D perhaps matching TRBD2 (6 bases). V was trimmed by 0 bases and J by 5 bases, leaving 11 bases between them. The CDR3 spans 15 residues. Looked up from germline, CDR1 is LGHDT and CDR2 is YNNKEL (reference sequence).